A selection of T cell receptor beta chains follows, all from one sample in a study of identical twins. Each CDR3 protein gets one entry after TCRdb re-called the 5' RACE reads with MiXCR. The table records fewer than 650,000 distinct CDR3 sequences, around a tenth of them present only once. The data also belong to a second study, concerning yellow fever vaccine responses in identical twins.

Sequencing was performed on PBMCs. These receptor sequences come from a woman under 30 in good health. CDR3s include the opening cysteine and the closing phenylalanine or tryptophan. A D gene is named only where the DNA matches it firmly. Not every row has a clone size; where given, it reads once, few, many or a size class.

CDR3 length: 16; J gene: TRBJ2-1; V gene: TRBV6-2/TRBV6-3; D gene: .; clone size: many; CDR3 DNA: TGTGCCAGCAGTCCCTTCCCTGGAGTGGTTAGCAATGAGCAGTTCTTC; CDR3 protein: CASSPFPGVVSNEQFF
CDR3 length: 14; J gene: TRBJ2-5; V gene: TRBV19; D gene: .; clone size: .; CDR3 DNA: TGTGCCAGTAGTATCGGTGACCCCCCAGAGACCCAGTACTTC; CDR3 protein: CASSIGDPPETQYF
CDR3 length: 15; J gene: TRBJ2-5; V gene: TRBV6-2/TRBV6-3; D gene: .; clone size: many; CDR3 DNA: TGTGCCAGCAGTTATGGCGGGCGGATCCAAGAGACCCAGTACTTC; CDR3 protein: CASSYGGRIQETQYF
CDR3 length: 14; J gene: TRBJ2-7; V gene: TRBV28; D gene: .; clone size: .; CDR3 DNA: TGTGCCAGCAGAAAGACCGGCCCCTCCTACGAGCAGTACTTC; CDR3 protein: CASRKTGPSYEQYF
CDR3 length: 12; J gene: TRBJ2-7; V gene: TRBV2; D gene: .; clone size: many; CDR3 DNA: TGTGCCAGCAGTGGGACTTTCTACGAGCAGTACTTC; CDR3 protein: CASSGTFYEQYF
CDR3 length: 13; J gene: TRBJ2-5; V gene: TRBV5-6; D gene: .; clone size: .; CDR3 DNA: TGTGCCAGCATGGCGGTGACACAGGGAACCCAGTACTTC; CDR3 protein: CASMAVTQGTQYF
CDR3 length: 17; J gene: TRBJ2-2; V gene: TRBV4-3; D gene: .; clone size: .; CDR3 DNA: TGCGCCAGCAGCCCTGAGTCTACAGGAGCAGGAACCGGGGAGCTGTTTTTT; CDR3 protein: CASSPESTGAGTGELFF
CDR3 length: 14; J gene: TRBJ2-7; V gene: TRBV3-1; D gene: .; clone size: many; CDR3 DNA: TGTGCCAGCAGCCAAGTTCGTGGGTTCTACGAGCAGTACTTC; CDR3 protein: CASSQVRGFYEQYF
CDR3 length: 13; J gene: TRBJ1-5; V gene: TRBV5-1; D gene: .; clone size: .; CDR3 DNA: TGCGCCAGCAGCTTGGATGCCAATCAGCCCCAGCATTTT; CDR3 protein: CASSLDANQPQHF
CDR3 length: 14; J gene: TRBJ1-1; V gene: TRBV19; D gene: .; clone size: few; CDR3 DNA: TGTGCCAGTAGTATTGACACGGCGAACACTGAAGCTTTCTTT; CDR3 protein: CASSIDTANTEAFF
CDR3 length: 14; J gene: TRBJ1-2; V gene: TRBV15; D gene: .; clone size: few; CDR3 DNA: TGTGCCACCAGCAGGACAGGTGCTATGGAGGGCTACACCTTC; CDR3 protein: CATSRTGAMEGYTF
CDR3 length: 15; J gene: TRBJ2-6; V gene: TRBV2; D gene: .; clone size: few; CDR3 DNA: TGTGCCAGCAAAGGGGGGCTCTCTGGGGCCAACGTCCTGACTTTC; CDR3 protein: CASKGGLSGANVLTF
CDR3 length: 15; J gene: TRBJ2-3; V gene: TRBV28; D gene: .; clone size: many; CDR3 DNA: TGTGCCAGCAGGCCCGAGGGGCAGGGCACAGATACGCAGTATTTT; CDR3 protein: CASRPEGQGTDTQYF
CDR3 length: 14; J gene: TRBJ2-7; V gene: TRBV11-2; D gene: TRBD2; clone size: few; CDR3 DNA: TGTGCCAGCAGCCACACCGCGGGGGCCTACGAGCAGTACTTC; CDR3 protein: CASSHTAGAYEQYF
CDR3 length: 14; J gene: TRBJ2-1; V gene: TRBV20-1; D gene: TRBD1; clone size: .; CDR3 DNA: TGCAGTGCTAATGACAGGGTAACCTACAATGAGCAGTTCTTC; CDR3 protein: CSANDRVTYNEQFF
CDR3 length: 17; J gene: TRBJ2-5; V gene: TRBV7-9; D gene: TRBD1; clone size: few; CDR3 DNA: TGTGCCAGCAGCTTAGTCCCGGGACAGGAGTACCAAGAGACCCAGTACTTC; CDR3 protein: CASSLVPGQEYQETQYF
CDR3 length: 17; J gene: TRBJ2-2; V gene: TRBV9; D gene: .; clone size: many; CDR3 DNA: TGTGCCAGCAGCGTAGCTGGGGGTGTAAAAAACACCGGGGAGCTGTTTTTT; CDR3 protein: CASSVAGGVKNTGELFF
CDR3 length: 15; J gene: TRBJ2-1; V gene: TRBV20-1; D gene: TRBD1; clone size: .; CDR3 DNA: TGCAGTGCTAGAGAGAGGGGCAGGGGGTACAATGAGCAGTTCTTC; CDR3 protein: CSARERGRGYNEQFF
CDR3 length: 15; J gene: TRBJ2-5; V gene: TRBV27; D gene: .; clone size: many; CDR3 DNA: TGTGCCAGCAGTTTATCGTGGGGGGCTGGAGAGACCCAGTACTTC; CDR3 protein: CASSLSWGAGETQYF
CDR3 length: 14; J gene: TRBJ2-7; V gene: TRBV5-1; D gene: TRBD1; clone size: many; CDR3 DNA: TGCGCCAGCCATTCCGGGACAGTGACCTACGAGCAGTACTTC; CDR3 protein: CASHSGTVTYEQYF
CDR3 length: 16; J gene: TRBJ2-5; V gene: TRBV20-1; D gene: TRBD2; clone size: few; CDR3 DNA: TGCAGTGCCAAACTTCCTAGCGGGAGCTGGCAAGAGACCCAGTACTTC; CDR3 protein: CSAKLPSGSWQETQYF
CDR3 length: 13; J gene: TRBJ1-5; V gene: TRBV30; D gene: .; clone size: .; CDR3 DNA: TGTGCCTGGAGTTCTGGGGTGAATCAGCCCCAGCATTTT; CDR3 protein: CAWSSGVNQPQHF
CDR3 length: 14; J gene: TRBJ2-1; V gene: TRBV20-1; D gene: .; clone size: few; CDR3 DNA: TGCAGTGCTAGTTTCTATAGCTCCTACAATGAGCAGTTCTTC; CDR3 protein: CSASFYSSYNEQFF
CDR3 length: 12; J gene: TRBJ2-1; V gene: TRBV7-9; D gene: .; clone size: few; CDR3 DNA: TGTGCCAGCAGCCGCTCCCGTAATGAGCAGTTCTTC; CDR3 protein: CASSRSRNEQFF
CDR3 length: 16; J gene: TRBJ2-5; V gene: TRBV3-1; D gene: TRBD2; clone size: .; CDR3 DNA: TGTGCCAGCAGCCACGACGGGACTATTTATGAAGAGACCCAGTACTTC; CDR3 protein: CASSHDGTIYEETQYF
CDR3 length: 15; J gene: TRBJ2-5; V gene: TRBV7-9; D gene: .; clone size: few; CDR3 DNA: TGTGCCAGCAGCCCTTGGTCACAGGCTCAAGAGACCCAGTACTTC; CDR3 protein: CASSPWSQAQETQYF
CDR3 length: 16; J gene: TRBJ2-2; V gene: TRBV10-3; D gene: .; clone size: many; CDR3 DNA: TGTGCCATCAACCCTGTAGAGGGATCCGACACCGGGGAGCTGTTTTTT; CDR3 protein: CAINPVEGSDTGELFF
CDR3 length: 16; J gene: TRBJ2-3; V gene: TRBV4-1; D gene: .; clone size: many; CDR3 DNA: TGCGCCAGCAGCCCAGGAGGGACTCCTGGGGGGGATACGCAGTATTTT; CDR3 protein: CASSPGGTPGGDTQYF
CDR3 length: 13; J gene: TRBJ1-5; V gene: TRBV12-3/TRBV12-4; D gene: .; clone size: many; CDR3 DNA: TGTGCCAGCACCTTGGATAGCAATCAGCCCCAGCATTTT; CDR3 protein: CASTLDSNQPQHF
CDR3 length: 15; J gene: TRBJ2-7; V gene: TRBV5-1; D gene: .; clone size: few; CDR3 DNA: TGCGCCAGCAGGGGAACGGCCCAGATCTCCTACGAGCAGTACTTC; CDR3 protein: CASRGTAQISYEQYF
CDR3 length: 15; J gene: TRBJ2-3; V gene: TRBV7-6; D gene: TRBD2; clone size: many; CDR3 DNA: TGTGCCAGCACTCTAGCGGGAGGGAGCACAGATACGCAGTATTTT; CDR3 protein: CASTLAGGSTDTQYF
CDR3 length: 13; J gene: TRBJ2-1; V gene: TRBV29-1; D gene: .; clone size: .; CDR3 DNA: TGCAGCGTTCGGGACTGGAACTACAATGAGCAGTTCTTC; CDR3 protein: CSVRDWNYNEQFF
CDR3 length: 14; J gene: TRBJ2-7; V gene: TRBV2; D gene: TRBD2; clone size: .; CDR3 DNA: TGTGCCAGCAGTGCTGGACGGGAGGGTTACGAGCAGTACTTC; CDR3 protein: CASSAGREGYEQYF
CDR3 length: 11; J gene: TRBJ2-1; V gene: TRBV19; D gene: TRBD2; clone size: many; CDR3 DNA: TGTGCCAGTAGTGTCGGGACTACACAGTTCTTC; CDR3 protein: CASSVGTTQFF
CDR3 length: 17; J gene: TRBJ2-1; V gene: TRBV5-1; D gene: TRBD2; clone size: few; CDR3 DNA: TGCGCCAGCAGCTTTTGGACTAGCGGGGGACAACTTGGTGAGCAGTTCTTC; CDR3 protein: CASSFWTSGGQLGEQFF
CDR3 length: 13; J gene: TRBJ1-1; V gene: TRBV20-1; D gene: .; clone size: few; CDR3 DNA: TGCAGTGCTATGGGACCGAAGAACACTGAAGCTTTCTTT; CDR3 protein: CSAMGPKNTEAFF
CDR3 length: 14; J gene: TRBJ2-6; V gene: TRBV28; D gene: TRBD1; clone size: few; CDR3 DNA: TGTGCCATAGATACAGGGGCTGGGGCCAACGTCCTGACTTTC; CDR3 protein: CAIDTGAGANVLTF
CDR3 length: 15; J gene: TRBJ2-5; V gene: TRBV6-2/TRBV6-3; D gene: .; clone size: .; CDR3 DNA: TGTGCCAGCAGACCCCTTCAGCAGTACCAAGAGACCCAGTACTTC; CDR3 protein: CASRPLQQYQETQYF
CDR3 length: 16; J gene: TRBJ1-6; V gene: TRBV7-2; D gene: .; clone size: many; CDR3 DNA: TGTGCCAGCAGACTACCAGACAGCCTTTATAATTCACCCCTCCACTTT; CDR3 protein: CASRLPDSLYNSPLHF
CDR3 length: 17; J gene: TRBJ2-3; V gene: TRBV28; D gene: TRBD2; clone size: .; CDR3 DNA: TGTGCCAGCAGTAACCCGGGACTAGCGGGATACACAGATACGCAGTATTTT; CDR3 protein: CASSNPGLAGYTDTQYF